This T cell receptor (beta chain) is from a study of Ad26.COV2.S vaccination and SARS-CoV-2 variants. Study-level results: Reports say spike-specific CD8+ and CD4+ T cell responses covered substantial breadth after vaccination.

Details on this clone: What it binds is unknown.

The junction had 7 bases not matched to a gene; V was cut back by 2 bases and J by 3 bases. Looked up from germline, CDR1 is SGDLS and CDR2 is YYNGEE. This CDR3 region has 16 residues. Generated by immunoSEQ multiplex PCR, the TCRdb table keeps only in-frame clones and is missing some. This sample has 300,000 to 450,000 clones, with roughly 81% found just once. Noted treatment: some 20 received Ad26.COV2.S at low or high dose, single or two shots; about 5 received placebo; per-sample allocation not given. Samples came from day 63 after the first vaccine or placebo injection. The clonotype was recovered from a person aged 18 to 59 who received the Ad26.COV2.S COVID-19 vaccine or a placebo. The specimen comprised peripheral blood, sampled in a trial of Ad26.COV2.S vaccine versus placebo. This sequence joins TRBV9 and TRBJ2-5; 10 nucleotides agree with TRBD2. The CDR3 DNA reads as TGTGCCAGCAGCGTCCTAGCGGGGGACTCAAAAGAGACCCAGTACTTC. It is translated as CASSVLAGDSKETQYF.